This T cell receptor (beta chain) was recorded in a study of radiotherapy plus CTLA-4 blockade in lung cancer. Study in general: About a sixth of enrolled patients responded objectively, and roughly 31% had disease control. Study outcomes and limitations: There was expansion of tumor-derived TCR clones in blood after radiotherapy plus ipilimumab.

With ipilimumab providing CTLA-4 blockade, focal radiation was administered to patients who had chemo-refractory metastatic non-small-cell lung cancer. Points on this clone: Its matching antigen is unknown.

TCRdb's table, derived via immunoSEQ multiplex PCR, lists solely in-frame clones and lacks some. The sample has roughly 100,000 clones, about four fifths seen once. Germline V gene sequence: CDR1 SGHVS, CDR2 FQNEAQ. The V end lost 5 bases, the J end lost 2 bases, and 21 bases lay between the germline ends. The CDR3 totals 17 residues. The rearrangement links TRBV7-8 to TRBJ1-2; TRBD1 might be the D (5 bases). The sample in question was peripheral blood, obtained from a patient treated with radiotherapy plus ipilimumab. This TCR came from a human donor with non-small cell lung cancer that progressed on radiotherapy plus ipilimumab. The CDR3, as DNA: TGTGCCAGCAGCCCCCGGTATTTCGGGGCATTAAACTATGGCTACACCTTC. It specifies CASSPRYFGALNYGYTF. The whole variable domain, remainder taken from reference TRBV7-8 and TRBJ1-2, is GAGVSQSPRYKVAKRGQDVALRCDPISGHVSLFWYQQALGQGPEFLTYFQNEAQLDKSGLPSDRFFAERPEGSVSTLKIQRTQQEDSAVYLCASSPRYFGALNYGYTFGSGTRLTVV.